The present T cell receptor beta chain was sequenced within a study of shared clonotypes between healthy human individuals. Losses at the gene ends were 3 bases for V and 0 bases for J; bases not matched to a gene: 2. The germline V gene encodes CDR1 SGDLS and CDR2 YYNGEE. The CDR3 sequence is 15 residues long. A remark on this clone: Its specificity is unknown.

From CD4+ cells came CD45RA+ naive and CD45RA-negative memory subsets. Using 200 ng DNA, 30,000 or so T cell genomes, the sorted-subset replicate PCRs were run. Only in-frame clones appear in the TCRdb table, and some are missing; sequencing was by immunoSEQ multiplex PCR. The profile shows about 1.1 million clones, about 80% of them singletons. Study-level findings and limits: Clonotypes which were not shared had lower generation probabilities than clonotypes that all four donors shared.

The sequence was collected from a man younger than 30 in good health. Some clones in this sample may be carry-over from other donors' samples. Sample: memory CD4+ T cells from PBMCs. Subset given: CD45RA-negative fraction. The chain recombines TRBV9 with TRBJ2-2; 7 positions agree with TRBD2. In DNA, the CDR3 is TGTGCCAGCAGCGCTAGCGGAGCGAACACCGGGGAGCTGTTTTTT. This codes for CASSASGANTGELFF.